This TCR beta chain was documented in a study of T cells after yellow fever vaccination. Germline CDR1 SGHRS, CDR2 YFSETQ. The CDR3 has 15 amino acids. Trimming took off 4 bases at V and 1 base at J, with 11 bases between the two ends. This clonotype showed up just a few times. Its antigen remains unknown. Overall study findings and caveats: Detected again after the booster were most primary-vaccination clones, at nearly 97% CD4 and 80% to 90% CD8. Of the clonotypes, a small share occurred in both CD4 and CD8 compartments.

The study made its TCR cDNA through 5'RACE template switching. That step introduced a universal primer site along with UMIs. MiXCR, run by TCRdb on the 5' RACE reads, gives a single entry per CDR3 protein. The data show under 200,000 distinct CDR3 sequences, with approximately 9.9% seen just once and around 34% held by the top ten. V gene TRBV5-1 combines with J gene TRBJ2-2; TRBD1 is a possible D gene (6 bases). The sequence derives from a man aged 18 to 29 who received the YFV17D yellow fever vaccine. Sample: CD8+ T cells sorted from PBMCs, taken 15 days after the yellow fever booster vaccination. Written as DNA, the CDR3 is TGCGCCAGCAGCCTCAGGGGTGAGAACACCGGGGAGCTGTTTTTT. Its translation is CASSLRGENTGELFF.